This TCR beta chain was profiled in a study of blood T cell repertoires in COVID-19. Whole-study context: Samples representing acute and convalescent COVID-19 were sourced from the United States, Italy and Spain. Nucleic acid was either cDNA or gDNA, and it came from T cells, B-cell-depleted T cells, or PBMCs.

As processed by the authors: Estimation of nucleated cell counts relied on the amplification of reference gene primers. Some clones are missing from TCRdb's copy, which holds only in-frame ones; the method was immunoSEQ multiplex PCR. That table supplies the V and J calls and clone size; D and trimming were determined from the DNA. The data contain about 180,000 clones, approximately 81% of them singletons. From germline, CDR1 is KGHDR and CDR2 SFDVKD. This CDR3 has 14 amino acids. Trimming stripped 8 bases from V and 5 bases from J, with 15 bases between. The chain employs TRBV24-1 and TRBJ1-3; a weak D match, TRBD1 (5 bases). The source of this sequence is a man aged 18 to 29 with active or convalescent COVID-19. Sequenced input: peripheral blood. The CDR3 coding sequence is TGTGCCACCAAGTCCAGGGTTACTCGAAACACCATATATTTT. Translation: CATKSRVTRNTIYF.